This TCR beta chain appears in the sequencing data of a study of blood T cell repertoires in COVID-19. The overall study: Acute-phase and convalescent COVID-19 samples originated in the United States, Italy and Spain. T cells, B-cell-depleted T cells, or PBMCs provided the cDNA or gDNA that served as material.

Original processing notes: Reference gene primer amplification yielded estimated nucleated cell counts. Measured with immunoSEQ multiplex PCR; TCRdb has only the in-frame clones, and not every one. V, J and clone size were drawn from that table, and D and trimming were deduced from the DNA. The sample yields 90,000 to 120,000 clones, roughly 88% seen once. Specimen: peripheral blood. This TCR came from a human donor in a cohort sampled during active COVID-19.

The CDR3 DNA is TGTGCCACCAGCAGAGATGTTGGGGGCGTGGGGGAAAAACTGTTTTTT. Translated: CATSRDVGGVGEKLFF. The chain has TRBV15 and TRBJ1-4, with D perhaps TRBD1 (6 bases). Germline CDR1 is LNHNV and CDR2 is YYDKDF (reference sequence). V gave up 0 bases and J gave up 8 bases, with 16 bases separating them. CDR3 length: 16 amino acids. Complete variable domain (other parts from reference TRBV15 and TRBJ1-4): DAMVIQNPRYQVTQFGKPVTLSCSQTLNHNVMYWYQQKSSQAPKLLFHYYDKDFNNEADTPDNFQSRRPNTSFCFLDIRSPGLGDTAMYLCATSRDVGGVGEKLFFGSGTQLSVL.